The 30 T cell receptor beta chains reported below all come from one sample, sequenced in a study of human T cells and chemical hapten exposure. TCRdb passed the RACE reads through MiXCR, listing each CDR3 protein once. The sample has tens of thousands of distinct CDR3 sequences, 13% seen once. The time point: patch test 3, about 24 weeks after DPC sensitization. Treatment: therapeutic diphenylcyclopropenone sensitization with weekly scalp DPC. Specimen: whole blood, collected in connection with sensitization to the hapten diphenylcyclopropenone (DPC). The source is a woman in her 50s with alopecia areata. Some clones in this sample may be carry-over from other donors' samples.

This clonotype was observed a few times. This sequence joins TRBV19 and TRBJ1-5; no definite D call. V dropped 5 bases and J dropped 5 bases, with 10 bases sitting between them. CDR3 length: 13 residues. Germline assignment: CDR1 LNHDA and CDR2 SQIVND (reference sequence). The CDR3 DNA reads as TGTGCCAGTAGTTGGTCGGAGGATCAGCCCCAGCATTTT. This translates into CASSWSEDQPQHF.

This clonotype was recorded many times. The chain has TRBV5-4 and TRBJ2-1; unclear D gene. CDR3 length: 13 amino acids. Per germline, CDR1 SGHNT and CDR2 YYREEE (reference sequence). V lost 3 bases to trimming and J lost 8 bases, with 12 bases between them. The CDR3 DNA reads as TGTGCCAGCAGCTCCTTAACCAGAGATGAGCAGTTCTTC. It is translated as CASSSLTRDEQFF.

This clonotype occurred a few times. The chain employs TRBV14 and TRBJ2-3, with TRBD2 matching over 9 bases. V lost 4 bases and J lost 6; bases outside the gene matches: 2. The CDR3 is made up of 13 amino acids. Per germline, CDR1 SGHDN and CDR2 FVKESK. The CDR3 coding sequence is TGTGCCAGCAGCCGCGGACTAGCGGATACGCAGTATTTT. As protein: CASSRGLADTQYF.

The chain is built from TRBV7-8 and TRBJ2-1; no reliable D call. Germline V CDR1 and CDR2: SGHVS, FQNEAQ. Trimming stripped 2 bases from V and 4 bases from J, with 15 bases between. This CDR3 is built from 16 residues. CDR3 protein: CASSLTTVVGYNEQFF. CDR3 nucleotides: TGTGCCAGCAGCTTAACTACCGTGGTGGGGTACAATGAGCAGTTCTTC.

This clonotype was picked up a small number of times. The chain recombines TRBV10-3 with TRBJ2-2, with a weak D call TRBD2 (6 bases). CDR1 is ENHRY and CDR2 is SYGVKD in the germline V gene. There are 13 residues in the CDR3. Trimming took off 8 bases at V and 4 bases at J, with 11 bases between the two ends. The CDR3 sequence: CAIGLASTGELFF. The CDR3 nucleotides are TGTGCCATCGGGCTAGCGAGCACCGGGGAGCTGTTTTTT.

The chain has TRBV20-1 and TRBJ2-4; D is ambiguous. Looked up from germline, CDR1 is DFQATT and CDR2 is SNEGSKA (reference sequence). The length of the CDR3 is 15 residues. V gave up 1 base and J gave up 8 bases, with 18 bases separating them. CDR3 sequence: CSARGAADSRDIQYF. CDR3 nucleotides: TGCAGTGCTAGAGGGGCGGCAGATAGTCGGGACATTCAGTACTTC.

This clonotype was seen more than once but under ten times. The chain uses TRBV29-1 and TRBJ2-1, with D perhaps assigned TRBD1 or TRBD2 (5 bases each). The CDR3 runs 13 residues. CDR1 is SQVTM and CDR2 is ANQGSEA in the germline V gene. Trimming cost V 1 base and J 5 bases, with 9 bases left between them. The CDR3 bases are TGCAGCGTTGAAGGGATGGGACACAATGAGCAGTTCTTC. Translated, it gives CSVEGMGHNEQFF.

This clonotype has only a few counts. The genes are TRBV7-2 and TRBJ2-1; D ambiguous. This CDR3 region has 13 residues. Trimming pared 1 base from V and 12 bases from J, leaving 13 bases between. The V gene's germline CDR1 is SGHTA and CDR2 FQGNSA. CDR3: CASSLDPGLGQFF. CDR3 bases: TGTGCCAGCAGCTTAGATCCAGGTCTGGGGCAGTTCTTC.

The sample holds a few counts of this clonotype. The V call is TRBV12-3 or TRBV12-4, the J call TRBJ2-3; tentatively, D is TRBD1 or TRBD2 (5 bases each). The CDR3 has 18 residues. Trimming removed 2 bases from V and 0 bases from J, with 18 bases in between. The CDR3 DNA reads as TGTGCCAGCAGTTTAAATAGGAGCGGTGGGGGAAGCACAGATACGCAGTATTTT. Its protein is CASSLNRSGGGSTDTQYF.

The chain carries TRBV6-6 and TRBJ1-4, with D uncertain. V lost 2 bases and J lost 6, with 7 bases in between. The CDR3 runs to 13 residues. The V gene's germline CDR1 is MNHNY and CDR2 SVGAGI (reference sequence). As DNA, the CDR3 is TGTGCCAGCAGTTACGTTGGAGATGAAAAACTGTTTTTT. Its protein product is CASSYVGDEKLFF.

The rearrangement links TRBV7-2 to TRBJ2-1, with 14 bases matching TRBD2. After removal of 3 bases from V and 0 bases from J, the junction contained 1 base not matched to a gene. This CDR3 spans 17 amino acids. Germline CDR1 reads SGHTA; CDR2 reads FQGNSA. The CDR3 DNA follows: TGTGCCAGCAGCTTCGGGACTAGCGGGAGCTCCTACAATGAGCAGTTCTTC. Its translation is CASSFGTSGSSYNEQFF. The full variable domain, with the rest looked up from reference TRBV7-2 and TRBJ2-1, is GAGVSQSPSNKVTEKGKDVELRCDPISGHTALYWYRQSLGQGLEFLIYFQGNSAPDKSGLPSDRFSAERTGGSVSTLTIQRTQQEDSAVYLCASSFGTSGSSYNEQFFGPGTRLTVL.

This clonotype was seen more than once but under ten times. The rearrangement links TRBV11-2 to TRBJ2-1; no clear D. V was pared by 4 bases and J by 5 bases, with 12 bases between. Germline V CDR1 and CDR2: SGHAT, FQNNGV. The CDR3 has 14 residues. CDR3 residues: CASSSGLTDNEQFF. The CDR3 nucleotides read TGTGCCAGCAGCTCAGGTCTGACGGACAATGAGCAGTTCTTC.

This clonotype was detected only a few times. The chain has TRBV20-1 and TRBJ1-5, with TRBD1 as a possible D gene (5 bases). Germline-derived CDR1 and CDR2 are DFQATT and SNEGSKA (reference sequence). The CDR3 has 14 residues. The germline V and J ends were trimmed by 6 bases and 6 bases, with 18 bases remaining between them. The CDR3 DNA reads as TGCAGTGCGGATCCAGGGAGGGACGGTCAGCCCCAGCATTTT. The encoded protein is CSADPGRDGQPQHF.

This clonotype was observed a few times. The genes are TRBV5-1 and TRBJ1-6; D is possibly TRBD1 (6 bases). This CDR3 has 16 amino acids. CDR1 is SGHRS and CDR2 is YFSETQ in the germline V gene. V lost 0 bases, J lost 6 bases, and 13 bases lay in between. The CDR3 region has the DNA TGCGCCAGCAGCTTGGAAGAACAGGGCATTAATTCACCCCTCCACTTT. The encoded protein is CASSLEEQGINSPLHF.

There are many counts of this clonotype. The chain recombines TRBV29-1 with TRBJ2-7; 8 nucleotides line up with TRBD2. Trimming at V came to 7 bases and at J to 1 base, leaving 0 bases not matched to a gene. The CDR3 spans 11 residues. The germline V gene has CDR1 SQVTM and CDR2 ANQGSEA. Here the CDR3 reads CSAGGSYEQYF. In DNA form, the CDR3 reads TGCAGCGCGGGGGGGTCCTACGAGCAGTACTTC.

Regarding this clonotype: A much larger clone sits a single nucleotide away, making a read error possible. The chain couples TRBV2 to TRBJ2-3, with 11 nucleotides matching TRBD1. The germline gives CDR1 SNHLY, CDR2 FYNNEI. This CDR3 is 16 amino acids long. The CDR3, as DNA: TGTGTCAGCAGTCGGGACAGGGGGTCTCGAACAGATACGCAGTATTTT. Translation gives CVSSRDRGSRTDTQYF.

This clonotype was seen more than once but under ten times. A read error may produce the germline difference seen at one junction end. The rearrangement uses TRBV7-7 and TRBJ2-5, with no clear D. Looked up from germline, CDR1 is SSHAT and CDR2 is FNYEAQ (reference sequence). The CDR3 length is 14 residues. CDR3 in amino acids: CASSLLSRQETQYF. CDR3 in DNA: TGTGCTAGCAGCTTATTGTCACGTCAAGAGACCCAGTACTTC.

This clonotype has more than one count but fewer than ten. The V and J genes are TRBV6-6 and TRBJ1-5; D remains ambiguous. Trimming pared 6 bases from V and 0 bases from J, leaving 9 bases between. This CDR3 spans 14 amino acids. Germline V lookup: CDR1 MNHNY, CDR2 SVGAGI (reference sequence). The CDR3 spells CASSRTDSNQPQHF. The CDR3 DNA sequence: TGTGCCAGCAGCCGGACGGATAGCAATCAGCCCCAGCATTTT.

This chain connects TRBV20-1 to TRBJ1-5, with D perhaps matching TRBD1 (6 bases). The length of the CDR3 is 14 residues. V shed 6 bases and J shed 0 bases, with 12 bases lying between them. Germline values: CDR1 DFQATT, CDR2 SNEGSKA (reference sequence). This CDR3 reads CSAHTGYSNQPQHF. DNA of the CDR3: TGCAGTGCCCATACAGGGTATAGCAATCAGCCCCAGCATTTT.

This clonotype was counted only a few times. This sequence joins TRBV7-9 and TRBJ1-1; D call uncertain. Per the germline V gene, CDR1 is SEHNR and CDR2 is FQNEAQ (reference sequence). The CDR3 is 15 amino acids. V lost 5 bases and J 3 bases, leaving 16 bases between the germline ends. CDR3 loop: CASSRLSYPDTEAFF. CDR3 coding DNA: TGTGCCAGCAGCCGACTGTCTTACCCAGACACTGAAGCTTTCTTT.

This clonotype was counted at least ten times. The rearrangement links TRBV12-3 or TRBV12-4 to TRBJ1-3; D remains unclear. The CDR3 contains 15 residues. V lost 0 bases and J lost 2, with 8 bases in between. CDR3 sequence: CASSLAAGTGNTIYF. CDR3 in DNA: TGTGCCAGCAGTTTAGCTGCGGGGACTGGAAACACCATATATTTT.

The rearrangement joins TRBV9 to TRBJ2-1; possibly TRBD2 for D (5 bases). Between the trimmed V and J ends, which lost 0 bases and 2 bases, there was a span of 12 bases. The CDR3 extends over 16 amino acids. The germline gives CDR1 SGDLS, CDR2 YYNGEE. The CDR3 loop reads CASSVAAAATYNEQFF. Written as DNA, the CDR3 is TGTGCCAGCAGCGTAGCGGCAGCGGCAACCTACAATGAGCAGTTCTTC. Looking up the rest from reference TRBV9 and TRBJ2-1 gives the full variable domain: DSGVTQTPKHLITATGQRVTLRCSPRSGDLSVYWYQQSLDQGLQFLIQYYNGEERAKGNILERFSAQQFPDLHSELNLSSLELGDSALYFCASSVAAAATYNEQFFGPGTRLTVL.

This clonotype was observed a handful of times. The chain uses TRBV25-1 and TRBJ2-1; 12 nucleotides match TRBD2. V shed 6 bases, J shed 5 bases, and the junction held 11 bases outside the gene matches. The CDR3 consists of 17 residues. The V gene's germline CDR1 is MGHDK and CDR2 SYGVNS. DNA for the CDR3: TGTGCCAGCAGGGCCTCTAGCGGGAGGGAATGGAACAATGAGCAGTTCTTC. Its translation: CASRASSGREWNNEQFF.

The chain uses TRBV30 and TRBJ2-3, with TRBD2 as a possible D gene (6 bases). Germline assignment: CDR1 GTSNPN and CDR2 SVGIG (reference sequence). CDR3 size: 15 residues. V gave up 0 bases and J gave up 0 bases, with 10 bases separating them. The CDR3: CAWSVLRGSTDTQYF. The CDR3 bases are TGTGCCTGGAGTGTACTGCGGGGAAGCACAGATACGCAGTATTTT. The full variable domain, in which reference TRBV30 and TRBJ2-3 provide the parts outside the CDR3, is SQTIHQWPATLVQPVGSPLSLECTVEGTSNPNLYWYRQAAGRGLQLLFYSVGIGQISSEVPQNLSASRPQDRQFILSSKKLLLSDSGFYLCAWSVLRGSTDTQYFGPGTRLTVL.

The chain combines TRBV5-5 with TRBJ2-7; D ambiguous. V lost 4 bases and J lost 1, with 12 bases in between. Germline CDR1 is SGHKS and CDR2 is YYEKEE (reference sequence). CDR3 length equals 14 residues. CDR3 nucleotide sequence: TGTGCCAGCAGCCTCCGATCCGGGTCCTACGAGCAGTACTTC. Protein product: CASSLRSGSYEQYF.

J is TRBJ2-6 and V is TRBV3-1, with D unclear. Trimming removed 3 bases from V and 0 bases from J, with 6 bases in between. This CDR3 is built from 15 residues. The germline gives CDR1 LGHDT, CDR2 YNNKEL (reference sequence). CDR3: CASSQPSSGANVLTF. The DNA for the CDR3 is TGTGCCAGCAGCCAGCCCTCCTCTGGGGCCAACGTCCTGACTTTC.

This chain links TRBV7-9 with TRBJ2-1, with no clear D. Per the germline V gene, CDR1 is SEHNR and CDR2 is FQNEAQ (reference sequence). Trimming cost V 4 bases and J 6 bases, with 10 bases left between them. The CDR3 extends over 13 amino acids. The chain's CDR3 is CASSSAEINEQFF. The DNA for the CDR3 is TGTGCCAGCAGCTCTGCAGAGATCAATGAGCAGTTCTTC. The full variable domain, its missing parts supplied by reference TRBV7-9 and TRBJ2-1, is DTGVSQNPRHKITKRGQNVTFRCDPISEHNRLYWYRQTLGQGPEFLTYFQNEAQLEKSRLLSDRFSAERPKGSFSTLEIQRTEQGDSAMYLCASSSAEINEQFFGPGTRLTVL.

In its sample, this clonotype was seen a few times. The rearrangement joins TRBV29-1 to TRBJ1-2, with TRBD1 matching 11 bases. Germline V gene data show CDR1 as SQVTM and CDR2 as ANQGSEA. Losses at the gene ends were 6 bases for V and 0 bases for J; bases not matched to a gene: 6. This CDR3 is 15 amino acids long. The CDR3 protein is CSVRTGGISNYGYTF. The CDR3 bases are TGCAGCGTGCGGACAGGGGGCATTTCTAACTATGGCTACACCTTC.

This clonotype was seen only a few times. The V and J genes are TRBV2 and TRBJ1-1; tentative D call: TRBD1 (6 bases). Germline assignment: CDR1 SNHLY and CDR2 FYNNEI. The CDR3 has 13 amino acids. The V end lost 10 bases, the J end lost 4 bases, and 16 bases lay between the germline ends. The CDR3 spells CATDQGRGTEAFF. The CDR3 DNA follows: TGTGCCACAGACCAGGGGAGAGGCACTGAAGCTTTCTTT.

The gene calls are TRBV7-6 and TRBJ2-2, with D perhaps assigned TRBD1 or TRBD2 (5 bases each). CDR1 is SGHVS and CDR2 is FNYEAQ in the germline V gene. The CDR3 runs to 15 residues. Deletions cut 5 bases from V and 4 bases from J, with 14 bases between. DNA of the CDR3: TGTGCCAGCAGCCCAAGTTGGGGGATCACCGGGGAGCTGTTTTTT. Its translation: CASSPSWGITGELFF.